There are many counts of the clone carrying this TCR beta chain. Its antigen remains unknown. TCRdb re-analysed the 5' RACE reads in MiXCR, keeping a single row per CDR3 protein. Counted here are 85,000 to 120,000 distinct CDR3 sequences, 15% to 20% occurring once; the ten biggest clones make up roughly 27%. The CDR3 has 16 residues. Losses at the gene ends were 0 bases for V and 3 bases for J; bases not matched to a gene: 4. Germline V gene data show CDR1 as MRHNA and CDR2 as SNTAGT. The data were taken from a study of T-cell memory formation after mild COVID-19. Points from the study as a whole: Contracting clones localized mainly to CM and EM when CD4+ and mainly to EMRA when CD8+. Clones contracting across day 15 to 85 had a balanced CD4/CD8 profile; later expanding clones leaned CD4+. Some responding clones appeared in pre-infection memory, suggesting cross-reactive memory joined.

Sequenced: PBMCs or a T cell subset sorted from them (not recorded which). The TCR originated in an adult woman who had mild COVID-19 (a few samples of this study predate the infection). Cell type and time point are not known. The chain uses TRBV6-4 and TRBJ2-3, with 9 nucleotides matching TRBD1. This CDR3 is CASSDSETGGTDTQYF. Written as DNA, the CDR3 is TGTGCCAGCAGTGACTCCGAGACAGGGGGAACAGATACGCAGTATTTT.